This paragraph reports one T cell receptor beta chain. The data stem from a study of blood T cell repertoires in COVID-19. Study background: There were acute and convalescent COVID-19 samples, and they came from the United States, Italy and Spain.

The length of the CDR3 is 14 residues. From germline, CDR1 is SNHLY and CDR2 FYNNEI. V dropped 6 bases and J dropped 3; count of bases not matched to a gene: 4. Under the authors' procedure: The assay estimated nucleated cells by amplifying reference gene primers. Some clones are missing from TCRdb's copy, which holds only in-frame ones; the method was immunoSEQ multiplex PCR. V, J and clone size were drawn from that table, and D and trimming were deduced from the DNA. The sample records 95,000 to 150,000 clones, just over 85% being singletons. The chain carries TRBV2 and TRBJ1-2, with TRBD1 matching 10 bases. The sample comprised peripheral blood. This sequence originates from a woman in her forties or fifties with active or convalescent COVID-19. CDR3 nucleotides: TGTGCCAGCAGCCAAGGACAGGGGGACTATGGCTACACCTTC. Amino acid sequence: CASSQGQGDYGYTF.